This T cell receptor (beta chain) was observed in a study of identical twins. Study-wide points: Conclusions relied on cross-sectional statistical analysis, not following the same donors. Whereas memory repertoires showed no such difference, abundant cord blood beta clonotypes carried fewer insertions. Among monozygotic twins, out-of-frame TCR alpha sharing exceeded what models predicted.

On this clonotype: The antigen remains unidentified.

Everyone who gave samples was a healthy Caucasian. The V and J ends lost 3 bases and 4 bases, in that order; junction bases with no gene match: 11. CDR1 and CDR2 (germline): KGHSH, LQKENI. CDR3 length equals 16 residues. TCRdb analysed the 5' RACE reads with MiXCR anew, one entry per CDR3 protein. Of about 430,000 distinct CDR3 sequences in the sample, approximately 17% are singletons; the top ten hold less than 15%. The sequence was collected from a man aged 50 to 59 in good health. The sample taken for sequencing was naive T cells sorted from blood. The chain combines TRBV18 with TRBJ2-5; 7 nucleotides match TRBD1. The CDR3 loop reads CASSPLGQKKAETQYF. The CDR3 DNA reads TGTGCCAGCTCACCCCTGGGACAGAAGAAGGCAGAGACCCAGTACTTC.